Each of the 6 T cell receptor beta chains below was sequenced from the same sample in a study of cytomegalovirus exposure and HLA in healthy donors. The PCR made use of 60 Vbeta and 13 Jbeta primers. The table came from immunoSEQ multiplex PCR; TCRdb's copy has only in-frame clones and leaves some out. Here the sample spans 100,000 to 150,000 clones, roughly 70% being singletons. Sequences were obtained from PBMCs. The origin of the receptors is a man aged 40-49 years in good health and CMV-seropositive.

This clone appeared once. This sequence joins TRBV21-1 and TRBJ1-2. TRBV21-1 is a pseudogene segment. There are 15 residues in the CDR3. The CDR3 coding sequence is TGTGCCAGCAGCAAATTCCTTCACCTGACTTGGGGCTACACCTTC. This translates into CASSKFLHLTWGYTF.

This sequence joins TRBV5-1 and TRBJ2-3; D not certain. Germline V gives CDR1 SGHRS, CDR2 YFSETQ. The CDR3 contains 14 residues. The V and J ends lost 1 base and 6 bases respectively, with 12 bases between them. The CDR3 loop reads CASSLSGSIDTQYF. The DNA for the CDR3 is TGCGCCAGCAGCTTGTCCGGGTCCATCGATACGCAGTATTTT.

The gene calls are TRBV10-2 and TRBJ2-7, with TRBD1 matching 10 bases. CDR3 size: 15 residues. Germline lookup yields CDR1 WSHSY and CDR2 SAAADI. Losses at the gene ends were 6 bases for V and 2 bases for J; bases not matched to a gene: 7. CDR3 coding DNA: TGCGCCAGCAGGGGGGGGACAGGGGCAACCTACGAGCAGTACTTC. Translation gives CASRGGTGATYEQYF.

The chain couples TRBV6-1 to TRBJ1-4, with 12 bases identical to TRBD1. V was clipped by 0 bases and J by 8 bases; unmatched bases: 1. The CDR3 contains 15 residues. CDR1 MNHNS and CDR2 SASEGT come from the germline V gene. The DNA for the CDR3 is TGTGCCAGCAGTGAAGCTGGGACAGGGGGCGAAAAACTGTTTTTT. Its protein is CASSEAGTGGEKLFF.

The genes are TRBV28 and TRBJ2-7, with D possibly being TRBD2 (5 bases). CDR1 and CDR2 (germline): MDHEN, SYDVKM. This CDR3 is 10 amino acids long. Trimming removed 5 bases from V and 7 bases from J, with 6 bases in between. The CDR3 reads CASSTGEQYF. CDR3 nucleotide sequence: TGTGCCAGCAGTACGGGGGAGCAGTACTTC. Using reference TRBV28 and TRBJ2-7 for the parts outside the CDR3, the full variable domain is DVKVTQSSRYLVKRTGEKVFLECVQDMDHENMFWYRQDPGLGLRLIYFSYDVKMKEKGDIPEGYSVSREKKERFSLILESASTNQTSMYLCASSTGEQYFGPGTRLTVT.

V is TRBV7-6 and J is TRBJ2-1, with 8 bases aligning to TRBD1. Germline trimming cut 1 base from V and 2 bases from J; bases unmatched to any gene: 10. Germline loops: CDR1 SGHVS, CDR2 FNYEAQ. The CDR3 has 18 amino acids. This CDR3 reads CASSLGQGSAVAYNEQFF. The CDR3 DNA is TGTGCCAGCAGCTTAGGACAGGGGTCCGCAGTTGCCTACAATGAGCAGTTCTTC.